This T cell receptor (beta chain) was observed in a study of T-cell reconstitution after alpha-beta-depleted transplantation in children. Losses at the gene ends were 6 bases for V and 2 bases for J; bases not matched to a gene: 13. The CDR3 runs to 16 residues. Looked up from germline, CDR1 is DFQATT and CDR2 is SNEGSKA (reference sequence). Molecular barcoding with unique molecular identifiers was used for the TCRbeta library. Each CDR3 protein is one row after TCRdb ran MiXCR on the PCR reads. The table includes 200,000 to 300,000 distinct CDR3 sequences, 12% detected once. This clonotype was counted at least ten times.

The sample was PBMCs from the stem cell graft donor, taken from the stem cell graft. The source of this sequence is a human donor who donated a stem cell graft to a child with acute lymphoblastic leukemia. The rearrangement links TRBV20-1 to TRBJ2-3; TRBD2 agrees at 8 bases. Written as DNA, the CDR3 is TGCAGTGCCAGAAGGGCAGCGGGGGCCGACACAGATACGCAGTATTTT. Its translation is CSARRAAGADTDTQYF.